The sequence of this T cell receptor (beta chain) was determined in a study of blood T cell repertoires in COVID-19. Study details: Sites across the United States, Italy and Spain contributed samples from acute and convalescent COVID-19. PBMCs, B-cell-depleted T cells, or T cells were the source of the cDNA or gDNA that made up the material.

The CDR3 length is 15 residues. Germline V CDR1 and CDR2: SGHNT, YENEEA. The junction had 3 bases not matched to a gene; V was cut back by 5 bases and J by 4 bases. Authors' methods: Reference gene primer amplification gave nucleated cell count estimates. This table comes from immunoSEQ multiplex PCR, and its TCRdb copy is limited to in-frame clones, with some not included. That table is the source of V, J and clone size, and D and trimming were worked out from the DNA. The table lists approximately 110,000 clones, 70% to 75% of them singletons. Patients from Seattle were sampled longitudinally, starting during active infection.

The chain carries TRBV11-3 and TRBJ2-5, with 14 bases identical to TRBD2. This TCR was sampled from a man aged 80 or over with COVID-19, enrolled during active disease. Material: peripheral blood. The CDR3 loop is CASSPGLAGVETQYF. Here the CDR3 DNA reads TGTGCCAGCAGCCCGGGACTAGCGGGAGTAGAGACCCAGTACTTC.